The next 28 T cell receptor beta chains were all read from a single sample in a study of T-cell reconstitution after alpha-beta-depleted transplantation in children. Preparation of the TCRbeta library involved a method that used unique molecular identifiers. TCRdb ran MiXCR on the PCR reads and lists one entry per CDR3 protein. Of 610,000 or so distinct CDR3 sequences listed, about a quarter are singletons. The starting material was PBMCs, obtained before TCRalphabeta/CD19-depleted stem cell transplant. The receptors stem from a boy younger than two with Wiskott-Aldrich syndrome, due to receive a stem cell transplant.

The DNA for the CDR3 is TGCGCCAGCAGCTCCCTCTGGACAGGCAACTACCAACCCTACAATGAGCAGTTCTTC. Its translation is CASSSLWTGNYQPYNEQFF. V is TRBV5-1 and J is TRBJ2-1, with 7 bases fitting TRBD1. The CDR3 covers 19 residues. With V trimmed by 3 bases and J by 2 bases, 17 bases remained unmatched. The germline CDR1 and CDR2 sequences are SGHRS and YFSETQ. Filled out from reference TRBV5-1 and TRBJ2-1, the complete variable domain reads KAGVTQTPRYLIKTRGQQVTLSCSPISGHRSVSWYQQTPGQGLQFLFEYFSETQRNKGNFPGRFSGRQFSNSRSEMNVSTLELGDSALYLCASSSLWTGNYQPYNEQFFGPGTRLTVL.

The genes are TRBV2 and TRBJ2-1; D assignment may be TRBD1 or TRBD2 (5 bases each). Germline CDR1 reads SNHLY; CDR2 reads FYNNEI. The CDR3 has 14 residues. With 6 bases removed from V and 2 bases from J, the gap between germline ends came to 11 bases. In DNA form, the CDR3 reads TGTGCCAGCAGGAGGGACCGAACCTACAATGAGCAGTTCTTC. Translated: CASRRDRTYNEQFF.

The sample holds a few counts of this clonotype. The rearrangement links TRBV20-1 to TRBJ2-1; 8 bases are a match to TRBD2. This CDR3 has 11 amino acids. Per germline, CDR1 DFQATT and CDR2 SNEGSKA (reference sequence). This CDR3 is CSLGGDNEQFF. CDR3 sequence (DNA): TGCAGCCTCGGGGGGGACAATGAGCAGTTCTTC.

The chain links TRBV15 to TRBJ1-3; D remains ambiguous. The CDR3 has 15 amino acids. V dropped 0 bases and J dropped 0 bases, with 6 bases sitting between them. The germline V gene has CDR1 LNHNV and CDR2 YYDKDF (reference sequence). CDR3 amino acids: CATSREGNSGNTIYF. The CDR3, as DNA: TGTGCCACCAGCAGAGAGGGGAACTCTGGAAACACCATATATTTT.

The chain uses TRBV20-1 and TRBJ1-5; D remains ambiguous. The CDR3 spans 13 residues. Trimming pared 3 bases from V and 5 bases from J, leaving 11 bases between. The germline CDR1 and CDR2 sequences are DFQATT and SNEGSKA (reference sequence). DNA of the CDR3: TGCAGTGCTAGGATTGTAGTAGATCAGCCCCAGCATTTT. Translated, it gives CSARIVVDQPQHF.

CDR3: CASSPGLAGGFDTQYF. The CDR3, as DNA: TGCGCCAGCAGCCCTGGACTAGCGGGAGGGTTTGATACGCAGTATTTT. The V gene is TRBV5-1, the J gene TRBJ2-3; 15 nucleotides line up with TRBD2. V lost 4 bases, J lost 6 bases, and 6 bases stayed unmatched. This CDR3 is 16 amino acids long. CDR1 is SGHRS, CDR2 YFSETQ, per germline.

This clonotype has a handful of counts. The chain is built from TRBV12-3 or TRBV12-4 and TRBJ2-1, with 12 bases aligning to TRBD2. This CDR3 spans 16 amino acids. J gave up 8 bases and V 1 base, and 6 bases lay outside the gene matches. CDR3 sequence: CASSLDQLAGGHEQFF. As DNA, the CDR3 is TGTGCCAGCAGTTTAGATCAACTAGCGGGAGGCCATGAGCAGTTCTTC.

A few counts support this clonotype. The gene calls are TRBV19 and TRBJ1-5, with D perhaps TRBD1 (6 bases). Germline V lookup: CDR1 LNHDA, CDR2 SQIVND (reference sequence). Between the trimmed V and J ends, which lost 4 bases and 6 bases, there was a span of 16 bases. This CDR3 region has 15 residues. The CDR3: CASSTPGGLGQPQHF. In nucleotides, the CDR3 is TGTGCCAGTAGTACCCCGGGGGGGCTAGGTCAGCCCCAGCATTTT.

CDR3 in DNA: TGTGCCAGCAGTTTAGACGGGCTAGCTCACTCCTACGAGCAGTACTTC. Amino acid sequence: CASSLDGLAHSYEQYF. The V call is TRBV12-3 or TRBV12-4, the J call TRBJ2-7; the D gene is possibly TRBD2 (5 bases). V lost 1 base and J 0 bases, leaving 13 bases between the germline ends. The CDR3 extends over 16 amino acids.

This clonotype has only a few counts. This chain's CDR3 is CATSRRPGLANTGELFF. The CDR3 DNA sequence: TGTGCCACCAGCAGACGACCGGGACTGGCGAACACCGGGGAGCTGTTTTTT. This sequence joins TRBV15 and TRBJ2-2; D perhaps matches TRBD2 (6 bases). The germline V gene encodes CDR1 LNHNV and CDR2 YYDKDF (reference sequence). Trimming cost V 2 bases and J 0 bases, with 13 bases left between them. This CDR3 region has 17 residues.

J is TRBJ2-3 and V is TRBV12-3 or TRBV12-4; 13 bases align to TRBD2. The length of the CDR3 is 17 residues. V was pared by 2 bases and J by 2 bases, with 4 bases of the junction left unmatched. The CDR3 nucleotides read TGTGCCAGCAGTTTATCCGGGACTAGCGGGAACACAGATACGCAGTATTTT. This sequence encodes CASSLSGTSGNTDTQYF.

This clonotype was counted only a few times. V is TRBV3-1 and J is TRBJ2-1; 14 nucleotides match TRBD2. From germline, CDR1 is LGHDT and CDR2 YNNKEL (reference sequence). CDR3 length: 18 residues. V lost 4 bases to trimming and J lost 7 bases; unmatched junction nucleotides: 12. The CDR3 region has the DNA TGTGCCAGCAGCCCAACCGGGACTAGCGGGAGTTTGCGGAATGAGCAGTTCTTC. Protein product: CASSPTGTSGSLRNEQFF.

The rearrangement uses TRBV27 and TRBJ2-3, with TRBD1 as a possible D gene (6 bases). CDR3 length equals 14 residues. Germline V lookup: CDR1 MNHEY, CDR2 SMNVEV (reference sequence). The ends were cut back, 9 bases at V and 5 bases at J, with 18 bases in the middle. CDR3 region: CASRQGDIQDTQYF. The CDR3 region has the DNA TGTGCCAGTCGGCAAGGGGACATTCAAGATACGCAGTATTTT.

This CDR3 reads CASRGLAGVGDTQYF. Here the CDR3 DNA reads TGCGCCAGCAGGGGACTAGCGGGAGTGGGAGATACGCAGTATTTT. This sequence joins TRBV10-2 and TRBJ2-3; the match to TRBD2 covers 14 bases. The CDR3 is 15 amino acids. V was clipped by 6 bases and J by 5 bases; unmatched bases: 4. The germline gives CDR1 WSHSY, CDR2 SAAADI.

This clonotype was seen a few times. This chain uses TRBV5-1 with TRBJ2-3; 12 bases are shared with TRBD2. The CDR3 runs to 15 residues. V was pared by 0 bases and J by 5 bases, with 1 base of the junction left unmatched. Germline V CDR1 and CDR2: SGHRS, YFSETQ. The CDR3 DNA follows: TGCGCCAGCAGCTTGGGACTAGCGGGAGTAGATACGCAGTATTTT. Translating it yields CASSLGLAGVDTQYF.

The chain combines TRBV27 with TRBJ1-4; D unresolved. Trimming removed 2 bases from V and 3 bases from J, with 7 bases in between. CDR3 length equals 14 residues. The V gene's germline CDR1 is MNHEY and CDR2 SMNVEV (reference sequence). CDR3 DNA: TGTGCCAGCAGTTTAAGGGCAGCTAATGAAAAACTGTTTTTT. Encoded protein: CASSLRAANEKLFF.

This chain's CDR3 is CASSSAGYGNYEQYF. The CDR3 DNA sequence: TGTGCCAGCAGTTCAGCAGGGTATGGAAATTACGAGCAGTACTTC. V is TRBV28 and J is TRBJ2-7; possibly TRBD1 for D (5 bases). The length of the CDR3 is 15 residues. The germline gives CDR1 MDHEN, CDR2 SYDVKM. Trimming took off 4 bases at V and 4 bases at J, with 17 bases between the two ends.

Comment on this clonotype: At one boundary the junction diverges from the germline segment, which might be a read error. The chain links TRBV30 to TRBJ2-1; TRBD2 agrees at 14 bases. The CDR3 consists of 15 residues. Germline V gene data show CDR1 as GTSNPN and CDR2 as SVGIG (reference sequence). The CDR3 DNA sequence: TGTTCCTGGAGCCCGACTAGCGGGAGGGAGGCCGAGCAGTTCTTC. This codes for CSWSPTSGREAEQFF.

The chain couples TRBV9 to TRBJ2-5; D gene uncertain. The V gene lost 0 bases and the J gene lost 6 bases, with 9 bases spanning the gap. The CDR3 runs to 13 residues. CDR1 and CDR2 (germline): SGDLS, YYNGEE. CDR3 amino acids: CASSVGGSQTQYF. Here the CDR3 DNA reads TGTGCCAGCAGCGTAGGAGGTTCCCAGACCCAGTACTTC.

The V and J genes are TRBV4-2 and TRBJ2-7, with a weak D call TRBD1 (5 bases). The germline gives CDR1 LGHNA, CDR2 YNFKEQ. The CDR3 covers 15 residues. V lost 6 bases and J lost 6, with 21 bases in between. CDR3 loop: CASRHFVQGSVEQYF. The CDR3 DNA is TGTGCCAGCAGGCACTTTGTTCAGGGCAGCGTCGAGCAGTACTTC.

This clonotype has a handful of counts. In nucleotides, the CDR3 is TGTGCCAGCAGTGCGAGATATAGCAATCAGCCCCAGCATTTT. Protein sequence: CASSARYSNQPQHF. The chain couples TRBV27 to TRBJ1-5, with no clear D. The germline V and J ends were trimmed by 5 bases and 0 bases, with 8 bases remaining between them. Germline CDR1 and CDR2: MNHEY and SMNVEV (reference sequence). The length of the CDR3 is 14 residues.

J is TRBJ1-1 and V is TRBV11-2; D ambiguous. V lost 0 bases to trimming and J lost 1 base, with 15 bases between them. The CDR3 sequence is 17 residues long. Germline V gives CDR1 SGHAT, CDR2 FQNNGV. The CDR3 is CASSLEDEIRTNTEAFF. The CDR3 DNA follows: TGTGCCAGCAGCTTAGAGGACGAGATAAGAACGAACACTGAAGCTTTCTTT.

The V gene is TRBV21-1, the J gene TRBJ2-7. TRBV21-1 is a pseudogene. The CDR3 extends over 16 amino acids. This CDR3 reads CASSKSGQRSSYEQYF. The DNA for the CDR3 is TGTGCCAGCAGCAAAAGCGGGCAGAGAAGCTCCTACGAGCAGTACTTC.

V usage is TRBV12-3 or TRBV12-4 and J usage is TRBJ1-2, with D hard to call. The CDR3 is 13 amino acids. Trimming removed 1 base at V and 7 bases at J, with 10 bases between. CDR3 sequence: CASSLGSAGGYTF. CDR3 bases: TGTGCCAGCAGTTTAGGGTCCGCTGGTGGCTACACCTTC.

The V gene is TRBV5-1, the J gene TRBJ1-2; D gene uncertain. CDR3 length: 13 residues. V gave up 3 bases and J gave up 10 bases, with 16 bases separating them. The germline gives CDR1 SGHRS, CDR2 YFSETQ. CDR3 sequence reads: CASSSGPTEDYTF. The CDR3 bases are TGCGCCAGCAGCTCGGGCCCTACGGAGGACTACACCTTC.

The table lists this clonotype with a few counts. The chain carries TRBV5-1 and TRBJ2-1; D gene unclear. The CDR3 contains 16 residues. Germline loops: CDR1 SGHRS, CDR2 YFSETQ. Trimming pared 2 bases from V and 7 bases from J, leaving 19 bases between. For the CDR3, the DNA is TGCGCCAGCAGCTTCGTATCTGCTGGTGGCGTAAATGAGCAGTTCTTC. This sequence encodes CASSFVSAGGVNEQFF.

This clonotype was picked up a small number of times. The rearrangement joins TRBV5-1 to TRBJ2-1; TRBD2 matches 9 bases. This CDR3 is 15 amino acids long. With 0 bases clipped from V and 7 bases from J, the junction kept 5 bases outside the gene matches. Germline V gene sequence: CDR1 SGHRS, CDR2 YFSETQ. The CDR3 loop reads CASSLEGSGSNEQFF. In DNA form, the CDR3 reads TGCGCCAGCAGCTTGGAGGGTAGCGGGAGTAATGAGCAGTTCTTC.

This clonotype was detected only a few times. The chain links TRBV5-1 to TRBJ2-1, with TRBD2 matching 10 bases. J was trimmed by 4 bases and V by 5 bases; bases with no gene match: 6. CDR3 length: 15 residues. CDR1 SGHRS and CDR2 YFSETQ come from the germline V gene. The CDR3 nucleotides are TGCGCCAGCAGGAAGCGGGAGGGAAGTTACAATGAGCAGTTCTTC. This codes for CASRKREGSYNEQFF.